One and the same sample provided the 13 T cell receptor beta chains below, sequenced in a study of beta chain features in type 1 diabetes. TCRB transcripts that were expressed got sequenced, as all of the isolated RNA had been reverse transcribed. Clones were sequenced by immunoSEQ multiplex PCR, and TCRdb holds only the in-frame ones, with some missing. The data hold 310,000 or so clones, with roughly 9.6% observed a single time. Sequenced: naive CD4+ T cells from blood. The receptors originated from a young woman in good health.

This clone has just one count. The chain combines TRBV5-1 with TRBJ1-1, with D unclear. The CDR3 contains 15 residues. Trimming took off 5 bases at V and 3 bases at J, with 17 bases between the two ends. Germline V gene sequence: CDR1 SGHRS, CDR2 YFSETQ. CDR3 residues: CASSLVSGADTEAFF. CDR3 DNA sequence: TGCGCCAGCAGTTTAGTGTCGGGTGCGGACACTGAAGCTTTCTTT.

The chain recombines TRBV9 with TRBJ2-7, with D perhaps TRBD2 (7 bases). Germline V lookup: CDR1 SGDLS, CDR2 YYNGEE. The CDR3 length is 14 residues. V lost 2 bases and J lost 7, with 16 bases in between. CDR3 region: CASSVGDTGGEQYF. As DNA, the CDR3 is TGTGCCAGCAGCGTCGGGGACACCGGGGGGGAGCAGTACTTC.

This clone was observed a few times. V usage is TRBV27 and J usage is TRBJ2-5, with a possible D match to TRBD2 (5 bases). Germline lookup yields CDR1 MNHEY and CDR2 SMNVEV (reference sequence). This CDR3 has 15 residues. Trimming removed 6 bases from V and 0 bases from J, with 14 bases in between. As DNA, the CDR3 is TGTGCCAGCAGGGCGGTGTTGAGGGACCAAGAGACCCAGTACTTC. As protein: CASRAVLRDQETQYF.

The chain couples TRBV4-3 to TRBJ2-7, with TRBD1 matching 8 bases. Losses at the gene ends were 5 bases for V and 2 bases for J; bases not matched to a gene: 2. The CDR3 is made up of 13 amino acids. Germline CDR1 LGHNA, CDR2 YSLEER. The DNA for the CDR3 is TGCGCCAGCAGCGCGACAGGGGCCTACGAGCAGTACTTC. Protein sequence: CASSATGAYEQYF.

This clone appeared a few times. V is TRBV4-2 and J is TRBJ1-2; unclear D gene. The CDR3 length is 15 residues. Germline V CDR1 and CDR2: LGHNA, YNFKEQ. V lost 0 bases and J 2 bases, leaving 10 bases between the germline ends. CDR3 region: CASSQDPAANYGYTF. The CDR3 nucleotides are TGTGCCAGCAGCCAAGATCCGGCAGCGAACTATGGCTACACCTTC.

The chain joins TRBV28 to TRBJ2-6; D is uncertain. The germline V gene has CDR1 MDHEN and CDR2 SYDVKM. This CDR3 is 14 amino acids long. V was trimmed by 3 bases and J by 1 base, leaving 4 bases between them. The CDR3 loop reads CASSFRSGANVLTF. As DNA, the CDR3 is TGTGCCAGCAGTTTCAGGTCTGGGGCCAACGTCCTGACTTTC. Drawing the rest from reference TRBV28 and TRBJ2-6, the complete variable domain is DVKVTQSSRYLVKRTGEKVFLECVQDMDHENMFWYRQDPGLGLRLIYFSYDVKMKEKGDIPEGYSVSREKKERFSLILESASTNQTSMYLCASSFRSGANVLTFGAGSRLTVL.

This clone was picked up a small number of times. The CDR3 loop is CAWTSGSFEQYF. For the CDR3, the DNA is TGTGCCTGGACTAGCGGGAGTTTCGAGCAGTACTTC. The chain recombines TRBV30 with TRBJ2-7; TRBD2 matches at 10 bases. Germline-derived CDR1 and CDR2 are GTSNPN and SVGIG (reference sequence). This CDR3 region has 12 residues. V lost 4 bases, J lost 6 bases, and 3 bases stayed unmatched.

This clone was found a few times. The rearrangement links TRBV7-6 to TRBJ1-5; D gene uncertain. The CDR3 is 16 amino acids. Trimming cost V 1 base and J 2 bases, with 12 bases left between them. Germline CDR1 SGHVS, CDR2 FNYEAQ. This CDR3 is CASSLGAGEGNQPQHF. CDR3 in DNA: TGTGCCAGCAGCTTAGGAGCGGGCGAGGGCAATCAGCCCCAGCATTTT.

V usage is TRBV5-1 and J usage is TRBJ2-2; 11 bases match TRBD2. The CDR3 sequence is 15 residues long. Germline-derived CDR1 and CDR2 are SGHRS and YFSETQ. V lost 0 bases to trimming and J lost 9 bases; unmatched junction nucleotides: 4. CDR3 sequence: CASSLDGLAGRELFF. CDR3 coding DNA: TGCGCCAGCAGCTTGGATGGACTAGCGGGCAGGGAGCTGTTTTTT.

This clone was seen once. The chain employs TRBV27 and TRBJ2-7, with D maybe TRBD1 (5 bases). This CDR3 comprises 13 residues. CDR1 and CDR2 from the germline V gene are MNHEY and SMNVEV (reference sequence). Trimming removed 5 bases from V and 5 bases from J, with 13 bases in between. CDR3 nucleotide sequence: TGTGCCAGCAGTATACGCAGGGAACACGAGCAGTACTTC. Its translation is CASSIRREHEQYF.

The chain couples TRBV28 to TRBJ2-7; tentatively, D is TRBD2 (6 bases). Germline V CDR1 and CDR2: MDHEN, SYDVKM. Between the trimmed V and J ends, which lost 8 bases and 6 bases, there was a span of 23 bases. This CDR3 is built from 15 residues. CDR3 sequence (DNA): TGTGCCAGCTCATCCCAGGGACTCTCATGGCTCGAGCAGTACTTC. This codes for CASSSQGLSWLEQYF.

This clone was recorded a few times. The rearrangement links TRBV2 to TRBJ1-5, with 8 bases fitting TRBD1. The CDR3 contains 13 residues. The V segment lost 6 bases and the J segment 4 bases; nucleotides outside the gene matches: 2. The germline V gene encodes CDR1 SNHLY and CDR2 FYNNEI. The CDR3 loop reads CASRDRENQPQHF. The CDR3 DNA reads TGTGCCAGCAGGGACAGGGAGAATCAGCCCCAGCATTTT.

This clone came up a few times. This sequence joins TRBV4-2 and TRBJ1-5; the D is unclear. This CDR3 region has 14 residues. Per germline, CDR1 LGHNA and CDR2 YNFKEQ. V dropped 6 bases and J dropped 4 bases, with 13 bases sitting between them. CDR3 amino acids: CASSQARQNQPQHF. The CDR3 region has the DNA TGTGCCAGCAGTCAGGCACGGCAAAATCAGCCCCAGCATTTT.